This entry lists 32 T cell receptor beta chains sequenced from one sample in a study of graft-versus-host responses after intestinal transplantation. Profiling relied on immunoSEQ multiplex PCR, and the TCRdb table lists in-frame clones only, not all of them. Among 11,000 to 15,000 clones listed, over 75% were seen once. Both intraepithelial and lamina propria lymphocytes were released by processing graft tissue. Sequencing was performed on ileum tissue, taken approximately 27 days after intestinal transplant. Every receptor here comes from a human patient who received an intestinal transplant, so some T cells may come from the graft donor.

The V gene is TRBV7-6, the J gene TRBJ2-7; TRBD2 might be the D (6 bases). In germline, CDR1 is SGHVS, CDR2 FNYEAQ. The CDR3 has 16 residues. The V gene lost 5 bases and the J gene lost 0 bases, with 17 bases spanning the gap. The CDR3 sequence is CASSVLPGVPSYEQYV. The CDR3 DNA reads TGTGCCAGCAGCGTCCTGCCGGGGGTACCCTCCTACGAGCAGTACGTC.

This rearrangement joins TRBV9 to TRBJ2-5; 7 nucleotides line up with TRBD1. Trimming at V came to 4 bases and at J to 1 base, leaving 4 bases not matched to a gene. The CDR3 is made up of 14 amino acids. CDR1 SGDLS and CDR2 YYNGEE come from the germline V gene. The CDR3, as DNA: TGTGCCAGCAGCCTGACAGGGTCCCAAGAGACCCAGTACTTC. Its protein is CASSLTGSQETQYF.

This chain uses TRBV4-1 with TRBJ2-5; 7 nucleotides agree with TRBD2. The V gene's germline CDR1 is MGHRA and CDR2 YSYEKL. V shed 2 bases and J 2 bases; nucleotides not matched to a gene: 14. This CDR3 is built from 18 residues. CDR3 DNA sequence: TGCGCCAGCAGCCAAAGGGCCGGTTCCGGGCGGGGGCAAGAGACCCAGTACTTC. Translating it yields CASSQRAGSGRGQETQYF.

This CDR3 is CASSQDSAQLSNYGYTF. In DNA, the CDR3 is TGCGCCAGCAGCCAAGATTCTGCCCAGTTATCTAACTATGGCTACACCTTC. The chain links TRBV4-1 to TRBJ1-2; D remains ambiguous. The V end was cut by 0 bases, the J end by 0 bases, with 14 bases between. The CDR3 extends over 17 amino acids. Germline loops: CDR1 MGHRA, CDR2 YSYEKL.

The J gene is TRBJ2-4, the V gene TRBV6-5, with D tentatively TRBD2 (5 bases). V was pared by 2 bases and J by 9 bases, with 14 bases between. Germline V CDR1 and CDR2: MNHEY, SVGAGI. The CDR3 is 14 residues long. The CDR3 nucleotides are TGTGCCAGCAGTTACGACGAGAACGAGGGCATTCAGTACTTC. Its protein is CASSYDENEGIQYF.

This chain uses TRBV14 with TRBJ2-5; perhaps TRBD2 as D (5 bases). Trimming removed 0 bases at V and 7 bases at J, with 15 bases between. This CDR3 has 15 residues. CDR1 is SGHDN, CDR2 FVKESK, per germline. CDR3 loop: CASSQEFKGVGTQYF. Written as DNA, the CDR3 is TGTGCCAGCAGCCAAGAATTTAAGGGAGTTGGGACCCAGTACTTC.

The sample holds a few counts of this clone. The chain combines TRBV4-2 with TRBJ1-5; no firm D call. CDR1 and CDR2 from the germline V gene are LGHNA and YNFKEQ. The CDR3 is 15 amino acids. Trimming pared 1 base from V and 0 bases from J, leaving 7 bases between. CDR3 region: CASSQGTDSNQPQHF. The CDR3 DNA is TGTGCCAGCAGCCAAGGTACAGATAGCAATCAGCCCCAGCATTTT.

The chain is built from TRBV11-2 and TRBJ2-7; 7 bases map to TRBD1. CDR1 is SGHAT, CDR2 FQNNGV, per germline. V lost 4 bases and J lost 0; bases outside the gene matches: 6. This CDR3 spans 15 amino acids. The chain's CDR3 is CASSYNRGPSYEQYV. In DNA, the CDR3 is TGTGCCAGCAGCTACAACAGGGGACCCTCCTACGAGCAGTACGTC.

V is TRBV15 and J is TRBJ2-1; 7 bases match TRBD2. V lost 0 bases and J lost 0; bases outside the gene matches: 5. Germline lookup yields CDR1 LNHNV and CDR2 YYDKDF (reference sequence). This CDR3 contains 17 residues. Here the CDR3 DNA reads TGTGCCACCAGCAGAGATCTTGGGGGGGTCTCCTACAATGAGCAGTTCTTC. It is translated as CATSRDLGGVSYNEQFF.

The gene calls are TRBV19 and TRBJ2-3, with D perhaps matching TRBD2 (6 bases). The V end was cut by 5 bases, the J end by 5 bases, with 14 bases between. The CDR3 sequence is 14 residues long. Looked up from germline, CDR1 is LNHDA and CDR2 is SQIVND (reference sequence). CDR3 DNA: TGTGCCAGTAGTTGGTCAAGGGGAGGAGATACGCAGTATTTT. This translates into CASSWSRGGDTQYF.

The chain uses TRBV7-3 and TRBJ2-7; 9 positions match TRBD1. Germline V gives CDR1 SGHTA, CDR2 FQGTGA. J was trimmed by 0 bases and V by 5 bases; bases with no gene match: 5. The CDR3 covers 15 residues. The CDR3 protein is CASSLGQGNSYEQYV. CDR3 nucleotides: TGTGCCAGCAGCCTAGGACAGGGGAACTCCTACGAGCAGTACGTC.

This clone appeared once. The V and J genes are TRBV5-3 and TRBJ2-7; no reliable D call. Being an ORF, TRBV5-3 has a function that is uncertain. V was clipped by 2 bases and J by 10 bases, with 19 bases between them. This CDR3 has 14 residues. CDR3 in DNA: TGTGCCAGAAGCTTCGTCCCGAGACAATCCCACCAGTACGTC. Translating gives CARSFVPRQSHQYV.

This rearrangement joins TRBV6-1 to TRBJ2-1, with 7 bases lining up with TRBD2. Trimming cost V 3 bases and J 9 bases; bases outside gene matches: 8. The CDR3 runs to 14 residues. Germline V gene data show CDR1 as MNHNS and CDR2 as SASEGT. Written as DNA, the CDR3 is TGTGCCAGCAGTGATGAGCGGGGAGGTTTTGAGCAGTTCTTC. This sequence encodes CASSDERGGFEQFF.

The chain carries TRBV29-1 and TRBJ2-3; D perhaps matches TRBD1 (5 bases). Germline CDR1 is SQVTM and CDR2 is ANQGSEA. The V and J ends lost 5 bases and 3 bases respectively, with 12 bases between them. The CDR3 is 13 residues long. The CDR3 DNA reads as TGCAGCGTTAATGGGGCGAGGACAGATACGCAGTATTTT. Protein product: CSVNGARTDTQYF.

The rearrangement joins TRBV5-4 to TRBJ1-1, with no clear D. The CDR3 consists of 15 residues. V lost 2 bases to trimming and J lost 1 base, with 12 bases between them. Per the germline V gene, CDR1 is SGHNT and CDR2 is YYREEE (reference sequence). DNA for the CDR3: TGTGCCAGCAGCTTTGGTTTTTTCAGGAACACTGAAGCTTTCTTT. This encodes CASSFGFFRNTEAFF.

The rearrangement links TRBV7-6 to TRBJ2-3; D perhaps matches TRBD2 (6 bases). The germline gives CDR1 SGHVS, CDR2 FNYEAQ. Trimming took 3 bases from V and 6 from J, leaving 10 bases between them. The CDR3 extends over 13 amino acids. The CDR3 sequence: CASSFGGADTQYF. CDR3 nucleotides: TGTGCCAGCAGCTTTGGAGGGGCGGATACGCAGTATTTT.

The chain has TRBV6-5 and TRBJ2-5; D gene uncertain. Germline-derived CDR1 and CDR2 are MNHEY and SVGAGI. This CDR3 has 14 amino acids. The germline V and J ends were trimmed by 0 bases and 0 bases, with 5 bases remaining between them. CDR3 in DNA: TGTGCCAGCAGTTACTCGGGCAACCAAGAGACCCAGTACTTC. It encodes CASSYSGNQETQYF.

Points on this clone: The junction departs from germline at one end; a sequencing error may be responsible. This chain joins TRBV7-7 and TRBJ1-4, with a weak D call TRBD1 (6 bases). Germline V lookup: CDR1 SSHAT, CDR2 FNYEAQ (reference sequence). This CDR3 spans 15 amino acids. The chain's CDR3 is CASSVGQKPNEKLFF. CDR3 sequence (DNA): TGTGCTAGCAGCGTCGGACAGAAGCCTAATGAAAAACTGTTTTTT.

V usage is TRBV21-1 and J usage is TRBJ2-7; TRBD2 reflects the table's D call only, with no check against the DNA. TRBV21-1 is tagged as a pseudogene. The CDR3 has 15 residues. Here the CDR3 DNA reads TGTGCCAGCAGCAAACGAGTAGCGGGGTCCTACGAGCAGTACGTC. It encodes CASSKRVAGSYEQYV.

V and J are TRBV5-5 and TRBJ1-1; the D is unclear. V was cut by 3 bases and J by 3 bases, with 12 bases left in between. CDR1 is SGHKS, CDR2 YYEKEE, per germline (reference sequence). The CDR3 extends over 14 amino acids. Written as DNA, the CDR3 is TGTGCCAGCAGCTCCACTCCAAAAGACACTGAAGCTTTCTTT. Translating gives CASSSTPKDTEAFF.

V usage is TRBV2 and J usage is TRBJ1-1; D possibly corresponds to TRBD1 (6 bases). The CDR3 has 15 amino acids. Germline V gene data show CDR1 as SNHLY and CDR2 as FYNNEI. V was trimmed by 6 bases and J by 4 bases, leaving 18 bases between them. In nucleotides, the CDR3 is TGTGCCAGCAGACCCGACAGGACTCCGATCACTGAAGCTTTCTTT. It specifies CASRPDRTPITEAFF.

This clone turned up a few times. Here the CDR3 DNA reads TGTGCCAGCAGCTTAGGGAGAGAGACCCAGTACTTC. It specifies CASSLGRETQYF. V gene TRBV7-9 combines with J gene TRBJ2-5, with D unresolved. CDR3 length equals 12 residues. Germline loops: CDR1 SEHNR, CDR2 FQNEAQ (reference sequence). The germline V and J ends were trimmed by 1 base and 4 bases, with 4 bases remaining between them.

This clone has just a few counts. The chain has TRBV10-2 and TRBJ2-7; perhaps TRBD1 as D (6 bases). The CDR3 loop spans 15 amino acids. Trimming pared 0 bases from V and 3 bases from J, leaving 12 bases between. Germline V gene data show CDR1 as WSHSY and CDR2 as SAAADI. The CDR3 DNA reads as TGCGCCAGCAGTGAGTCTGCTTCAGGGGTCTACGAGCAGTACGTC. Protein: CASSESASGVYEQYV.

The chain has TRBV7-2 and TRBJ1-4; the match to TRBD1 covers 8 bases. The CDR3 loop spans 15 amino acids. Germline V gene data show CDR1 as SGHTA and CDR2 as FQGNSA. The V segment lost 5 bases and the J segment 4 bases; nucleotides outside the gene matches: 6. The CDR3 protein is CASSPGQGFNEKLFF. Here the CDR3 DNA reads TGTGCCAGCAGCCCAGGACAGGGTTTTAATGAAAAACTGTTTTTT.

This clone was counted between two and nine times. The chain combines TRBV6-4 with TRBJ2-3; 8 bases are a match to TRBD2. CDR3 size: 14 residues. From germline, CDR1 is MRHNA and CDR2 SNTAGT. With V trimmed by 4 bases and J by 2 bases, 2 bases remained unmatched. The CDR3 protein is CASSAGGHTDTQYF. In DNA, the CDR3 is TGTGCCAGCAGTGCGGGGGGGCACACAGATACGCAGTATTTT.

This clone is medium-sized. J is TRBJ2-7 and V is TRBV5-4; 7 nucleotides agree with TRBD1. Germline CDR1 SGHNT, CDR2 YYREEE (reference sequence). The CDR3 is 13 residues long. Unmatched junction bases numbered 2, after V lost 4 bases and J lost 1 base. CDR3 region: CASSVRGSYEQYV. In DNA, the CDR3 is TGTGCCAGCAGCGTCAGGGGGTCCTACGAGCAGTACGTC.

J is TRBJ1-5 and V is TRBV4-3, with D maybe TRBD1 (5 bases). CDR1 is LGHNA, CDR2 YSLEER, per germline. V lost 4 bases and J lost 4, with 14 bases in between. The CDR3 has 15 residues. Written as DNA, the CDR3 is TGCGCCAGCAGCCTTGAGGTGGGGCAAAATCAGCCCCAGCATTTT. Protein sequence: CASSLEVGQNQPQHF.

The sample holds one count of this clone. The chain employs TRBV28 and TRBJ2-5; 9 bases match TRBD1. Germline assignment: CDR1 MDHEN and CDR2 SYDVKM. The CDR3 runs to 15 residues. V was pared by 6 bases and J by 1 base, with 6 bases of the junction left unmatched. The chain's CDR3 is CASRSGTGLQETQYF. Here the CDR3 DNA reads TGTGCCAGCAGATCCGGGACAGGGCTCCAAGAGACCCAGTACTTC. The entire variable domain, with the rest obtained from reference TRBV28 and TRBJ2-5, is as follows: DVKVTQSSRYLVKRTGEKVFLECVQDMDHENMFWYRQDPGLGLRLIYFSYDVKMKEKGDIPEGYSVSREKKERFSLILESASTNQTSMYLCASRSGTGLQETQYFGPGTRLLVL.

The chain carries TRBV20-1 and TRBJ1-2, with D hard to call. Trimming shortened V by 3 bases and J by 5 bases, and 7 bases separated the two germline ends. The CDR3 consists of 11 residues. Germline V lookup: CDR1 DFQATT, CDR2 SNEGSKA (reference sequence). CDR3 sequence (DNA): TGCAGTGCTAGGTTCAGATATGGCTACACCTTC. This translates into CSARFRYGYTF.

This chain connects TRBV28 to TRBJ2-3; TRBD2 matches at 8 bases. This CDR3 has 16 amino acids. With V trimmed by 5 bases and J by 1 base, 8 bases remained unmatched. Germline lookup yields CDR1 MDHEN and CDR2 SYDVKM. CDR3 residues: CASSPLAEQGTDTQYF. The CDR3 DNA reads TGTGCCAGCAGTCCACTAGCGGAGCAGGGCACAGATACGCAGTATTTT.

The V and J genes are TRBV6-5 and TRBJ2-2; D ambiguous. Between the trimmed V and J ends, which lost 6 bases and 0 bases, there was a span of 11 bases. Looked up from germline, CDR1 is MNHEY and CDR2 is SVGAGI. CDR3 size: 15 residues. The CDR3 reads CASSQLLSNTGELFF. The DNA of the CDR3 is TGTGCCAGCAGCCAACTCCTATCGAACACCGGGGAGCTGTTTTTT.

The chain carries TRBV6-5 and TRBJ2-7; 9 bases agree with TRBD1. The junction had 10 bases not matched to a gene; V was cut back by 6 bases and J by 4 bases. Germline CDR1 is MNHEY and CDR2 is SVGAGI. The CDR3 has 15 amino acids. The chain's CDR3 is CASRARDRVGYEQYV. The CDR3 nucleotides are TGTGCCAGCAGAGCCCGGGACAGGGTAGGATACGAGCAGTACGTC.